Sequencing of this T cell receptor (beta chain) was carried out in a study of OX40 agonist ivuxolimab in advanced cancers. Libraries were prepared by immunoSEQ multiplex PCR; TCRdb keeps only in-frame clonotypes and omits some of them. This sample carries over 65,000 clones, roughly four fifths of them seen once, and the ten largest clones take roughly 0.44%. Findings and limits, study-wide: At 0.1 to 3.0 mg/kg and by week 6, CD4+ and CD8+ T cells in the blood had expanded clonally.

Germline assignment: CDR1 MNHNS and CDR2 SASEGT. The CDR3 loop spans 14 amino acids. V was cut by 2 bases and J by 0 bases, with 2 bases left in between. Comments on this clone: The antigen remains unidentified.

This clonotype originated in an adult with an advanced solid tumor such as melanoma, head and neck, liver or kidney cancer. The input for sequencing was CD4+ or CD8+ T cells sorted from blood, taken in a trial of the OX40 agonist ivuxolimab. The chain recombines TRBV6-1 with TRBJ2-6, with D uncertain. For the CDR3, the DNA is TGTGCCAGCAGTGAACACTCTGGGGCCAACGTCCTGACTTTC. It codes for CASSEHSGANVLTF.